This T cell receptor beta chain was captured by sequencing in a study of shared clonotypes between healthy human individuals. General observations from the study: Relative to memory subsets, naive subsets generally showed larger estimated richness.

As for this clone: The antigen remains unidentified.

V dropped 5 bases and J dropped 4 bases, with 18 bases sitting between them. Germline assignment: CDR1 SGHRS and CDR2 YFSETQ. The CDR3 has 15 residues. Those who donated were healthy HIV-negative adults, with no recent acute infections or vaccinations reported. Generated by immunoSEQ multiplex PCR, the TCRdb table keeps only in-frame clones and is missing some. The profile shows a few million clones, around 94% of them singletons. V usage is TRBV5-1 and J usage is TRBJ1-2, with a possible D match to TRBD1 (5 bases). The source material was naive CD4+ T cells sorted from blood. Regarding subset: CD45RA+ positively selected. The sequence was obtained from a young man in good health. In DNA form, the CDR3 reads TGCGCCAGCAGTCTTATCAGGGTCGAGGGCTATGGCTACACCTTC. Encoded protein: CASSLIRVEGYGYTF.